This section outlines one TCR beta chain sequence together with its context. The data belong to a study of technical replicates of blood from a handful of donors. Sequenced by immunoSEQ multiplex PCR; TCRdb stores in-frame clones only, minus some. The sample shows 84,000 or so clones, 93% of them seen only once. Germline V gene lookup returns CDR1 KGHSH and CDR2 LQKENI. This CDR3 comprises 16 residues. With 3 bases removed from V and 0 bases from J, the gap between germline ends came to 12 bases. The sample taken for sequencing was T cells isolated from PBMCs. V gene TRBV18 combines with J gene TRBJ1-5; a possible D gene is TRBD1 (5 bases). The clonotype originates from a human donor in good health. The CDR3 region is CASSPKSGNSNQPQHF. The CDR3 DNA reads TGTGCCAGCTCACCGAAATCAGGGAATAGCAATCAGCCCCAGCATTTT.